This T cell receptor (beta chain) appears in the sequencing data of a study of STAT5B mutations in CD4+ large granular lymphocyte leukemia. Trimming removed 2 bases at V and 6 bases at J, with 9 bases between. Germline V gives CDR1 SGHRS, CDR2 YFSETQ. The CDR3 is 13 amino acids. Controls came from buffy coats of healthy blood donors. The method was immunoSEQ multiplex PCR; TCRdb's version includes in-frame clones alone and lacks a portion of them. The table has 20,000 to 25,000 clones, 82% seen once. In the case of this clone: Its specificity is unknown.

Notes on the study in general: The CD4+ versus CD8+ T-LGLL clonality difference may reflect limited sample size. Main leukemic clonotypes were patient-specific, but under 30% appeared at low frequency elsewhere.

Sequenced material: CD4+ T cells from blood buffy coats. The receptor was isolated from a human donor in good health. The V call is TRBV5-1, the J call TRBJ1-5; TRBD1 is a possible D gene (6 bases). CDR3 in amino acids: CASSFGRGQPQHF. As DNA, the CDR3 is TGCGCCAGCAGCTTCGGCAGGGGTCAGCCCCAGCATTTT.